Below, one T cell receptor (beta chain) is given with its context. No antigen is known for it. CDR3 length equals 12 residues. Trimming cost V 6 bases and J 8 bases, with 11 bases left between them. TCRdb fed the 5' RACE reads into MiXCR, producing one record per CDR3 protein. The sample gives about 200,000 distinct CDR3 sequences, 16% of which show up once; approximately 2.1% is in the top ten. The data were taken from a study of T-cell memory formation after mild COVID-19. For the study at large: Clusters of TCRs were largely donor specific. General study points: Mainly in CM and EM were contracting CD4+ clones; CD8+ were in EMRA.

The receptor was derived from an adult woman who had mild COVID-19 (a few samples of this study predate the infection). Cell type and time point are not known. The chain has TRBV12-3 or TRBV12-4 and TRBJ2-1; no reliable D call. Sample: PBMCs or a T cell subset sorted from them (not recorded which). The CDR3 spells CASRKLRDEQFF. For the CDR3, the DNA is TGTGCCAGCAGAAAACTTAGGGATGAGCAGTTCTTC.